Reported below is one T cell receptor (beta chain). Its cognate antigen is unknown. This sample stems from a study of regulatory T cells in long-lasting Graves disease. Time point described: newly diagnosed GD, antithyroid drugs for less than 3 months. From PBMCs, RNA was extracted and then used to make the TCR library. Study-wide results and caveats: Peripheral blood was the sole material, not thyroid tissue.

For TCR beta, libraries came from iRepertoire HTBI primers and Arm-PCR of CDR3 regions. Original methodology: Looking across samples, the authors found 62 TRBV and some 15 TRBJ segments. TCRdb itself ran the multiplex PCR reads through MiXCR, one entry per CDR3 protein. Here the V and J calls rest on TCRdb's processing, not on the authors' analysis. The sample lists approximately 360,000 distinct CDR3 sequences, approximately 10% seen once, with 18% in the top ten. The V gene end was trimmed by 5 bases and the J gene end by 4 bases; junction bases not matched to a gene: 9. Germline assignment: CDR1 SGHTA and CDR2 FQGNSA. This CDR3 has 15 residues. These data were also reused for a study on T cells in Graves' hyperthyroidism and ophthalmopathy. That source notes: Uncontrolled infections, other autoimmune diseases, pregnancy or lactation led to exclusion of patients. A median around 6.8 months before onset, the model predicted ophthalmopathy.

This specimen was peripheral blood mononuclear cells (PBMCs), taken at new diagnosis, from a patient treated with antithyroid drugs. The rearrangement joins TRBV7-2 to TRBJ1-2; 8 positions match TRBD1. The TCR comes from a woman between 18 and 30 years old with Graves disease. CDR3 region: CASSPPNTGGYGYTF. The DNA of the CDR3 is TGTGCCAGCAGCCCGCCGAACACAGGGGGCTATGGCTACACCTTC.